The 17 T cell receptor beta chains below come from one sample, sequenced in a study of T cells in Graves' hyperthyroidism and ophthalmopathy. RNA transcripts provided the source from which TCR beta CDR3 regions were amplified. The HTBI primer set was used in a first-round RT-PCR of the TCR CDR3. MiXCR was run by TCRdb on the multiplex PCR reads, yielding one entry per CDR3 protein. The sample includes about 600,000 distinct CDR3 sequences, about a sixth of them seen just once. The sample comprised blood. The receptor set was obtained from a middle-aged woman with Graves' ophthalmopathy.

The rearrangement links TRBV28 to TRBJ1-5; the match to TRBD1 covers 7 bases. The CDR3 runs 16 residues. The germline V gene has CDR1 MDHEN and CDR2 SYDVKM. V gave up 5 bases and J gave up 7 bases; unmatched junction bases: 14. The CDR3 coding sequence is TGTGCCAGCAGTCTCCCGTCGTACAGGGGCAGCCAGCCCCAGCATTTT. Protein: CASSLPSYRGSQPQHF. The full variable domain, completed using reference TRBV28 and TRBJ1-5, is DVKVTQSSRYLVKRTGEKVFLECVQDMDHENMFWYRQDPGLGLRLIYFSYDVKMKEKGDIPEGYSVSREKKERFSLILESASTNQTSMYLCASSLPSYRGSQPQHFGDGTRLSIL.

J is TRBJ1-1 and V is TRBV10-3; D call uncertain. The germline gives CDR1 ENHRY, CDR2 SYGVKD. This CDR3 region has 13 residues. Trimming removed 4 bases from V and 1 base from J, with 7 bases in between. The CDR3: CAISAVSNTEAFF. The CDR3 nucleotides read TGTGCCATCAGTGCGGTCTCGAACACTGAAGCTTTCTTT.

The chain is built from TRBV3-1 and TRBJ2-1; TRBD2 matches at 8 bases. Germline CDR1 LGHDT, CDR2 YNNKEL (reference sequence). This CDR3 comprises 16 residues. The J segment lost 2 bases and the V segment lost 0 bases, leaving 3 bases of the junction unmatched. CDR3 protein: CASSQDILAAYNEQFF. DNA of the CDR3: TGTGCCAGCAGCCAAGATATACTAGCGGCCTACAATGAGCAGTTCTTC.

This clonotype was observed many times. The rearrangement uses TRBV7-8 and TRBJ2-7, with 8 bases fitting TRBD2. CDR3 length: 14 amino acids. Germline V gives CDR1 SGHVS, CDR2 FQNEAQ. V gave up 5 bases and J gave up 3 bases; unmatched junction bases: 6. The CDR3 region is CASSVTSGSYEQYF. In DNA, the CDR3 is TGTGCCAGCAGCGTCACTAGCGGAAGCTACGAGCAGTACTTC. The full variable domain, with the rest looked up from reference TRBV7-8 and TRBJ2-7, is GAGVSQSPRYKVAKRGQDVALRCDPISGHVSLFWYQQALGQGPEFLTYFQNEAQLDKSGLPSDRFFAERPEGSVSTLKIQRTQQEDSAVYLCASSVTSGSYEQYFGPGTRLTVT.

The rearrangement uses TRBV2 and TRBJ2-4; D not certain. Germline lookup yields CDR1 SNHLY and CDR2 FYNNEI. Between the trimmed V and J ends, which lost 5 bases and 0 bases, there was a span of 5 bases. The CDR3 sequence is 13 residues long. The CDR3 loop reads CASSPVAKNIQYF. CDR3 nucleotide sequence: TGTGCCAGCAGTCCGGTAGCCAAAAACATTCAGTACTTC. Together with reference TRBV2 and TRBJ2-4, the CDR3 gives the full variable domain: EPEVTQTPSHQVTQMGQEVILRCVPISNHLYFYWYRQILGQKVEFLVSFYNNEISEKSEIFDDQFSVERPDGSNFTLKIRSTKLEDSAMYFCASSPVAKNIQYFGAGTRLSVL.

This clonotype was counted between two and nine times. This chain links TRBV7-3 with TRBJ2-2, with 12 bases fitting TRBD2. The CDR3 is made up of 20 amino acids. Per germline, CDR1 SGHTA and CDR2 FQGTGA. V was clipped by 2 bases and J by 7 bases; unmatched bases: 17. CDR3 DNA sequence: TGTGCCAGCAGCTTATGGCCCCCCGAGACTAGCGGGAGTGTTGGCGGGGAGCTGTTTTTT. Amino acids: CASSLWPPETSGSVGGELFF.

The chain couples TRBV20-1 to TRBJ2-5, with 8 bases aligning to TRBD1. The CDR3 runs to 15 residues. Germline values: CDR1 DFQATT, CDR2 SNEGSKA (reference sequence). The trim removed 0 bases at V and 5 bases at J, leaving 8 bases unmatched. DNA for the CDR3: TGCAGTGCTAGAGATCGGGCCCGGACAGGGGAGACCCAGTACTTC. Translation: CSARDRARTGETQYF.

Ten or more counts support this clonotype. The chain couples TRBV28 to TRBJ1-1, with unresolved D. V lost 7 bases and J 0 bases, leaving 15 bases between the germline ends. The CDR3 contains 15 residues. Per the germline V gene, CDR1 is MDHEN and CDR2 is SYDVKM. CDR3 DNA sequence: TGTGCCAGCAATGCGATTTCGAATGTGAACACTGAAGCTTTCTTT. Its protein is CASNAISNVNTEAFF.

As concerns this clonotype: A single base separates this from a much larger clone, so it may be a read error. The gene calls are TRBV3-1 and TRBJ2-7; D remains unclear. Germline CDR1 and CDR2: LGHDT and YNNKEL (reference sequence). The CDR3 runs 12 residues. Trimming stripped 0 bases from V and 3 bases from J, with 3 bases between. The CDR3: CASSQDYYEQYF. The DNA of the CDR3 is TGTGCCAGCAGCCAAGACTACTACGAGCAGTACTTC.

This clonotype was counted ten times or more. J is TRBJ2-5 and V is TRBV20-1, with 8 bases that match TRBD2. This CDR3 has 15 amino acids. After removal of 0 bases from V and 5 bases from J, the junction contained 8 bases not matched to a gene. The germline gives CDR1 DFQATT, CDR2 SNEGSKA (reference sequence). The CDR3 bases are TGCAGTGCTAGAGAACCAACTAGCGGATGGGAGACCCAGTACTTC. It encodes CSAREPTSGWETQYF.

This chain links TRBV19 with TRBJ2-2, with 8 positions matching TRBD2. V lost 4 bases to trimming and J lost 6 bases; unmatched junction nucleotides: 7. Germline V gives CDR1 LNHDA, CDR2 SQIVND (reference sequence). The CDR3 totals 15 residues. The CDR3 DNA follows: TGTGCCAGTAGTAATCCGGGGGGGCCTTCCGGGGAGCTGTTTTTT. Translated: CASSNPGGPSGELFF.

This clonotype was seen more than once but under ten times. V and J are TRBV7-9 and TRBJ1-3, with D uncertain. The CDR3 totals 15 residues. Germline-derived CDR1 and CDR2 are SEHNR and FQNEAQ (reference sequence). V lost 1 base, J lost 4 bases, and 11 bases lay in between. CDR3 sequence (DNA): TGTGCCAGCAGCTTAGAGACATTGCGGGGAAACACCATATATTTT. Its protein is CASSLETLRGNTIYF. Using reference TRBV7-9 and TRBJ1-3 for the parts outside the CDR3, the full variable domain is DTGVSQNPRHKITKRGQNVTFRCDPISEHNRLYWYRQTLGQGPEFLTYFQNEAQLEKSRLLSDRFSAERPKGSFSTLEIQRTEQGDSAMYLCASSLETLRGNTIYFGEGSWLTVV.

This clonotype was counted many times. V gene TRBV7-6 combines with J gene TRBJ2-7; unclear D gene. V dropped 5 bases and J dropped 2 bases, with 13 bases sitting between them. From germline, CDR1 is SGHVS and CDR2 FNYEAQ. The CDR3 sequence is 14 residues long. CDR3: CASSPQEWAYEQYF. The DNA for the CDR3 is TGTGCCAGCAGCCCCCAGGAGTGGGCCTACGAGCAGTACTTC.

The V call is TRBV3-1, the J call TRBJ1-1; 10 bases match TRBD1. The CDR3 is 15 residues long. Unmatched junction bases numbered 5, after V lost 6 bases and J lost 1 base. Per germline, CDR1 LGHDT and CDR2 YNNKEL (reference sequence). The CDR3 DNA is TGTGCCAGCAGGCCCCGACAGGGGGCGAACACTGAAGCTTTCTTT. Protein: CASRPRQGANTEAFF. Based on the CDR3 plus reference TRBV3-1 and TRBJ1-1, the full variable domain is DTAVSQTPKYLVTQMGNDKSIKCEQNLGHDTMYWYKQDSKKFLKIMFSYNNKELIINETVPNRFSPKSPDKAHLNLHINSLELGDSAVYFCASRPRQGANTEAFFGQGTRLTVV.

V gene TRBV12-3 or TRBV12-4 combines with J gene TRBJ1-3, with D unresolved. This CDR3 is built from 12 residues. Trimming cost V 3 bases and J 5 bases, with 5 bases left between them. The CDR3 spells CASSFNRNTIYF. For the CDR3, the DNA is TGTGCCAGCAGTTTTAACAGAAACACCATATATTTT.

This clonotype has a handful of counts. The rearrangement uses TRBV6-2 or TRBV6-3 and TRBJ2-7; 10 nucleotides agree with TRBD2. Germline assignment: CDR1 MNHEY and CDR2 SVGEGT. This CDR3 comprises 17 residues. V shed 6 bases, J shed 0 bases, and the junction held 11 bases outside the gene matches. As DNA, the CDR3 is TGTGCCAGCAGACGGACTAGCGGACCTCAAAACTCCTACGAGCAGTACTTC. Its translation: CASRRTSGPQNSYEQYF.

This clonotype was seen ten or more times. The chain combines TRBV11-2 with TRBJ2-1; tentatively, D is TRBD2 (5 bases). The CDR3 runs 14 residues. V dropped 3 bases and J dropped 7 bases, with 13 bases sitting between them. In germline, CDR1 is SGHAT, CDR2 FQNNGV. The CDR3 DNA sequence: TGTGCCAGCAGCTTCGGGCGGGTTCCAAATGAGCAGTTCTTC. Translation gives CASSFGRVPNEQFF.